This TCR beta chain was sequenced during a study of T-cell reconstitution after alpha-beta-depleted transplantation in children. Study outcomes and limitations: Fresh T-cell production supplied most of the T-cell counts and diversity seen one year after transplant.

Unique molecular identifiers were built into the TCRbeta library. TCRdb analysed the PCR reads with MiXCR anew, one entry per CDR3 protein. The data hold about 980,000 distinct CDR3 sequences, with about 26% observed a single time. Comment on this clonotype: Antigen: not known. Relative to the germline gene, one junction end is altered; a read error may explain this.

The CDR3 is made up of 14 amino acids. Germline assignment: CDR1 DFQATT and CDR2 SNEGSKA (reference sequence). The sequence was obtained from a boy less than two years old who had a stem cell transplant for SCID, so the T cells may come from the graft donor. This specimen consisted of PBMCs, mostly from graft donor cells, obtained 360 days after TCRalphabeta/CD19-depleted stem cell transplant. The gene calls are TRBV20-1 and TRBJ1-2, with D hard to call. The CDR3 is CCAREATPFYGYTF. In DNA form, the CDR3 reads TGCTGTGCTAGAGAGGCGACTCCTTTCTATGGCTACACCTTC.